This T cell receptor (beta chain) was sequenced in a study of T cells in Graves' hyperthyroidism and ophthalmopathy. Study at large: Peripheral blood samples were taken at initial diagnosis, prior to any treatment.

This clonotype was recorded many times. Its target is unknown. Amplification yielded TCR beta CDR3 regions, with RNA transcripts as the source. First-round RT-PCR with HTBI primers amplified the TCR CDR3 region. TCRdb ran MiXCR on the multiplex PCR reads and lists one entry per CDR3 protein. The table lists 700,000 or so distinct CDR3 sequences, about 14% of them singletons. Study findings and constraints: With a median lead of around 5.9 months before onset, the model predicted ophthalmopathy. In the blood, most expanded thyroid clonotypes above 0.001 appeared as well.

The V gene lost 0 bases and the J gene lost 2 bases, with 13 bases spanning the gap. This CDR3 contains 16 residues. Input material: blood. The chain joins TRBV12-3 or TRBV12-4 to TRBJ1-1, with D tentatively TRBD1 (6 bases). This clonotype originated in a woman in her forties or fifties with Graves' ophthalmopathy. Written as DNA, the CDR3 is TGTGCCAGCAGTTTAGCGGGAGGACAGCTAAACACTGAAGCTTTCTTT. It encodes CASSLAGGQLNTEAFF.